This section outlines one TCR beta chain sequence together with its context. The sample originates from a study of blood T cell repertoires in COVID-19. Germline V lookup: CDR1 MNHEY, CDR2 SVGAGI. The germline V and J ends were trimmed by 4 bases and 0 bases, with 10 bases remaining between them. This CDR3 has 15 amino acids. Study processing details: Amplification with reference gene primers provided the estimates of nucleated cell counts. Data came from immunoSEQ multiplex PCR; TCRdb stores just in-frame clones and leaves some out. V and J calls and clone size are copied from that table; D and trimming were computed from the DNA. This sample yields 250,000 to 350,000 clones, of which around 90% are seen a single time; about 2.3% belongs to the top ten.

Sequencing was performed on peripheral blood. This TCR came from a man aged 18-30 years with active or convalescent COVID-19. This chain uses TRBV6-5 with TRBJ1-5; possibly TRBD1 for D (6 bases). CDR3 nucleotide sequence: TGTGCCAGCAGTTCCGACAGGTATAGCAATCAGCCCCAGCATTTT. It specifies CASSSDRYSNQPQHF.